The 3 T cell receptor beta chains reported below all come from one sample, sequenced in a study of PD-1 blockade in classical Hodgkin lymphoma. Using immunoSEQ multiplex PCR, the repertoire was profiled, and TCRdb retains in-frame clones only, with some absent. The top ten hold over 2.5% of the sample, which has 25,000 to 35,000 clones, around 71% seen once. Following autologous stem cell transplantation, relapse occurred in every patient, and exposure to brentuximab vedotin varied. Sequenced here: peripheral blood mononuclear cells (PBMCs), sampled before the second cycle of nivolumab. These receptors originate from a human donor with classical Hodgkin lymphoma.

The rearrangement uses TRBV7-8 and TRBJ2-7, with 10 bases fitting TRBD1. This CDR3 has 15 amino acids. From germline, CDR1 is SGHVS and CDR2 FQNEAQ. With 4 bases clipped from V and 3 bases from J, the junction kept 6 bases outside the gene matches. This CDR3 reads CASSSGTGVGYEQYF. CDR3 nucleotides: TGTGCCAGCAGCTCCGGGACAGGGGTGGGCTACGAGCAGTACTTC.

The J gene is TRBJ2-1, the V gene TRBV5-6, with 7 positions matching TRBD1. Germline values: CDR1 SGHDT, CDR2 YYEEEE. Unmatched junction bases numbered 5, after V lost 0 bases and J lost 5 bases. The CDR3 has 15 amino acids. The CDR3 protein is CASSLGTGGNNEQFF. The CDR3 region has the DNA TGTGCCAGCAGCTTGGGGACAGGTGGGAACAATGAGCAGTTCTTC.

This clone counts as medium-sized. The V call is TRBV2, the J call TRBJ2-5; unclear D gene. Between the trimmed V and J ends, which lost 2 bases and 7 bases, there was a span of 2 bases. Germline V gene lookup returns CDR1 SNHLY and CDR2 FYNNEI. The CDR3 loop spans 10 amino acids. The CDR3 coding sequence is TGTGCCAGCAGTGAAAGGACCCAGTACTTC. It encodes CASSERTQYF.